The 10 T cell receptor beta chains given below trace back to one sample, sequenced in a study of metastatic and nonmetastatic thyroid tumors. No treatment of any kind had been given to any patient before thyroid surgery. With MiXCR, TCRdb called clones anew from the PCR reads. Counted here are about 33,000 clones, around 17% occurring once; the ten biggest clones make up 9.5% to 15%. The sample consisted of blood. The receptors were gathered from a male donor with papillary thyroid cancer or a benign thyroid nodule (not recorded which). Some clones in this sample may be carry-over from other donors' samples.

There are many counts of this clone. The genes are TRBV28 and TRBJ1-4; TRBD1 aligns across 7 bases. CDR3 length equals 15 residues. J gave up 7 bases and V 3 bases, and 8 bases lay outside the gene matches. Germline V gives CDR1 MDHEN, CDR2 SYDVKM. The CDR3 DNA follows: TGTGCCAGCAGTTTCCTGCACAGGGGTGGTGAAAAACTGTTTTTT. This gives the protein CASSFLHRGGEKLFF.

This clone was detected only a few times. At one end, the junction sequence differs from germline, possibly due to a read error. The chain recombines TRBV6-2 or TRBV6-3 with TRBJ2-1, with 7 bases identical to TRBD1. Germline CDR1 reads MNHEY; CDR2 reads SVGEGT. The length of the CDR3 is 16 residues. CDR3 DNA sequence: TGTGCCAGCAGCCCCATTACTTCCACAGGGGTCAATGAGCATTTCTTC. Protein product: CASSPITSTGVNEHFF.

Notes on this clone: It may be a read error: a sequence one base away is much more abundant. The rearrangement links TRBV28 to TRBJ1-4; D is unclear. V lost 2 bases, J lost 13 bases, and 14 bases lay in between. The CDR3 spans 13 residues. CDR1 is MDHEN, CDR2 SYDVKM, per germline. The CDR3 here is CASSLVARGRLFF. The CDR3 coding sequence is TGTGCCAGCAGTTTAGTGGCCCGTGGAAGACTGTTTTTT.

Concerning this clone: The junction and the germline gene differ at one end; a read error may be behind it. The V gene is TRBV7-3, the J gene TRBJ2-2; D is perhaps TRBD1 (5 bases). CDR1 is SGHTA and CDR2 is FQGTGA in the germline V gene. This CDR3 region has 13 residues. The CDR3 reads CASSVTDTGELFF. Written as DNA, the CDR3 is TGTGCCAGCAGCGTGACAGACACCGGTGAGCTGTTTTTT.

Many counts were recorded for this clone. The genes are TRBV30 and TRBJ2-1, with 9 bases aligning to TRBD2. The germline V gene encodes CDR1 GTSNPN and CDR2 SVGIG (reference sequence). Trimming at V came to 0 bases and at J to 6 bases, leaving 9 bases not matched to a gene. The CDR3 consists of 16 residues. This CDR3 reads CAWSVGSLAGVNEQFF. DNA for the CDR3: TGTGCCTGGAGTGTTGGCAGCTTAGCGGGGGTCAATGAGCAGTTCTTC.

This clone was observed a few times. One end of the junction varies from germline; a read error may be responsible. The V gene is TRBV11-2, the J gene TRBJ2-7; no reliable D call. Germline loops: CDR1 SGHAT, CDR2 FQNNGV. This CDR3 is 14 amino acids long. The CDR3 protein is CAISLGPRMYEQYF. The CDR3 region has the DNA TGTGCCATCAGCCTAGGGCCGAGAATGTACGAGCAGTACTTC.

This chain links TRBV11-1 with TRBJ2-5; 7 nucleotides match TRBD2. V was pared by 1 base and J by 5 bases, with 7 bases of the junction left unmatched. The germline CDR1 and CDR2 sequences are SGHAT and FQDESV (reference sequence). The CDR3 consists of 15 residues. The CDR3 DNA follows: TGTGCCAGCAGCTTAGAGCGGGATGGTGAGGAGACCCAGTACTTC. Encoded protein: CASSLERDGEETQYF.

The V gene is TRBV20-1, the J gene TRBJ2-3; the match to TRBD2 covers 8 bases. Germline V lookup: CDR1 DFQATT, CDR2 SNEGSKA (reference sequence). This CDR3 has 14 amino acids. Losses at the gene ends were 8 bases for V and 5 bases for J; bases not matched to a gene: 12. CDR3 coding DNA: TGCAGTTCTCCCCCGGGAGGGCCTAGAGATACGCAGTATTTT. Its protein is CSSPPGGPRDTQYF.

The chain joins TRBV4-3 to TRBJ2-6; D remains unclear. This CDR3 is built from 16 residues. Trimming took 0 bases from V and 0 from J, leaving 6 bases between them. CDR1 LGHNA and CDR2 YSLEER come from the germline V gene. This chain's CDR3 is CASSQEFTSGANVLTF. The CDR3 nucleotides read TGCGCCAGCAGCCAAGAATTTACCTCTGGGGCCAACGTCCTGACTTTC.

V and J are TRBV6-2 or TRBV6-3 and TRBJ1-1; D ambiguous. V was pared by 5 bases and J by 1 base, with 11 bases between. Germline values: CDR1 MNHEY, CDR2 SVGEGT. The CDR3 spans 14 residues. CDR3 sequence reads: CASSPSQRNTEAFF. In DNA, the CDR3 is TGTGCCAGCAGTCCATCTCAGAGGAACACTGAAGCTTTCTTT.